Presented here are 32 T cell receptor beta chains from one specimen sequenced in a study of T cells in narcolepsy. Sequenced by immunoSEQ multiplex PCR; TCRdb stores in-frame clones only, minus some. The sample lists approximately 35,000 clones, around 90% occurring once. Sequencing used CD45RA- memory CD4+ T cells from PBMCs. These receptors came from a human donor with narcolepsy.

The chain employs TRBV7-2 and TRBJ2-7; no clear D gene. CDR3 size: 12 residues. Germline-derived CDR1 and CDR2 are SGHTA and FQGNSA. V was trimmed by 1 base and J by 6 bases, leaving 7 bases between them. Here the CDR3 DNA reads TGTGCCAGCAGCTTAGATGGCCGCGAGCAGTACTTC. It encodes CASSLDGREQYF.

The chain is built from TRBV2 and TRBJ2-7, with 8 bases identical to TRBD2. The CDR3 totals 17 residues. Germline V lookup: CDR1 SNHLY, CDR2 FYNNEI. The ends lost 7 bases at V and 1 base at J; junction bases unmatched: 15. The CDR3 coding sequence is TGTGCCAGCACCGCACCCCCAGGCGCGGGGGGTTCCTACGAGCAGTACTTC. Translation: CASTAPPGAGGSYEQYF. The complete variable domain, with remaining parts taken from reference TRBV2 and TRBJ2-7, reads EPEVTQTPSHQVTQMGQEVILRCVPISNHLYFYWYRQILGQKVEFLVSFYNNEISEKSEIFDDQFSVERPDGSNFTLKIRSTKLEDSAMYFCASTAPPGAGGSYEQYFGPGTRLTVT.

The V and J genes are TRBV30 and TRBJ2-1; D is perhaps TRBD1 or TRBD2 (5 bases each). The CDR3 has 12 amino acids. V lost 1 base to trimming and J lost 8 bases, with 9 bases between them. Germline lookup yields CDR1 GTSNPN and CDR2 SVGIG (reference sequence). CDR3 region: CAWSERGDEQFF. In DNA form, the CDR3 reads TGTGCCTGGAGTGAACGGGGCGATGAGCAGTTCTTC.

V gene TRBV7-9 combines with J gene TRBJ1-4; D is uncertain. V was shortened by 5 bases and J by 2 bases, with 18 bases between the two germline ends. The CDR3 contains 17 residues. CDR1 is SEHNR, CDR2 FQNEAQ, per germline (reference sequence). In DNA form, the CDR3 reads TGTGCCAGCAGCCAGAGACCCTTACAGCGGACTAATGAAAAACTGTTTTTT. This sequence encodes CASSQRPLQRTNEKLFF. The whole variable domain, remainder taken from reference TRBV7-9 and TRBJ1-4, is DTGVSQNPRHKITKRGQNVTFRCDPISEHNRLYWYRQTLGQGPEFLTYFQNEAQLEKSRLLSDRFSAERPKGSFSTLEIQRTEQGDSAMYLCASSQRPLQRTNEKLFFGSGTQLSVL.

V usage is TRBV11-2 and J usage is TRBJ1-1; the D is unclear. The CDR3 is 13 residues long. CDR1 and CDR2 from the germline V gene are SGHAT and FQNNGV. Trimming cost V 5 bases and J 1 base, with 8 bases left between them. The CDR3 DNA is TGTGCCAGCAGCACCCGGGGGAACACTGAAGCTTTCTTT. It yields the protein CASSTRGNTEAFF.

The CDR3 DNA reads as TGTGCCAGCAGCTCCAGGGAAGAGACCCAGTACTTC. Translated: CASSSREETQYF. The rearrangement links TRBV11-2 to TRBJ2-5; the D gene is possibly TRBD1 (5 bases). V was cut by 4 bases and J by 3 bases, with 6 bases left in between. Germline V CDR1 and CDR2: SGHAT, FQNNGV. The CDR3 is 12 amino acids.

This sequence joins TRBV30 and TRBJ1-4, with 7 bases that match TRBD1. Per the germline V gene, CDR1 is GTSNPN and CDR2 is SVGIG (reference sequence). There are 16 residues in the CDR3. With 0 bases clipped from V and 8 bases from J, the junction kept 12 bases outside the gene matches. The CDR3 DNA sequence: TGTGCCTGGAGTGTACGACCCAGGGGGGCAGGGGAAAAACTGTTTTTT. It specifies CAWSVRPRGAGEKLFF.

The V gene is TRBV9, the J gene TRBJ2-1; D is perhaps TRBD1 or TRBD2 (5 bases each). Looked up from germline, CDR1 is SGDLS and CDR2 is YYNGEE. CDR3 length: 15 residues. V lost 1 base and J 9 bases, leaving 17 bases between the germline ends. CDR3 in DNA: TGTGCCAGCAGCGTAAGGGGTGAACGGGGATTTGAGCAGTTCTTC. This encodes CASSVRGERGFEQFF.

In DNA form, the CDR3 reads TGTGCCAGCAGCTTGCCAGGGGTTAGAGAGCAGTACTTC. As protein: CASSLPGVREQYF. The gene calls are TRBV5-4 and TRBJ2-7; weak D call: TRBD1 (6 bases). CDR1 and CDR2 (germline): SGHNT, YYREEE (reference sequence). The CDR3 loop spans 13 amino acids. With 1 base removed from V and 7 bases from J, the gap between germline ends came to 12 bases.

This chain connects TRBV11-3 to TRBJ2-7, with 7 bases that match TRBD1. The V gene end was trimmed by 3 bases and the J gene end by 4 bases; junction bases not matched to a gene: 6. Per germline, CDR1 SGHNT and CDR2 YENEEA. The CDR3 contains 14 residues. The CDR3 region has the DNA TGTGCCAGCAGCTTCGGGACAGACCTATACGAGCAGTACTTC. Amino acids: CASSFGTDLYEQYF.

The chain carries TRBV18 and TRBJ1-1; perhaps TRBD1 as D (6 bases). The CDR3 runs to 14 residues. Looked up from germline, CDR1 is KGHSH and CDR2 is LQKENI. V was trimmed by 6 bases and J by 2 bases, leaving 13 bases between them. The CDR3 here is CASSLTGTNTEAFF. The CDR3 DNA sequence: TGTGCCAGCTCGCTAACAGGGACAAACACTGAAGCTTTCTTT.

This clone was counted a single time. V gene TRBV5-1 combines with J gene TRBJ2-4, with 7 bases identical to TRBD1. CDR3 length: 14 amino acids. The V segment lost 4 bases and the J segment 8 bases; nucleotides outside the gene matches: 9. The germline V gene encodes CDR1 SGHRS and CDR2 YFSETQ. For the CDR3, the DNA is TGCGCCAGCAGCCTCCGACAGGGAAGGGACATTCAGTACTTC. Residues: CASSLRQGRDIQYF.

The chain is built from TRBV7-2 and TRBJ2-3, with D uncertain. The CDR3 has 13 amino acids. The V end was cut by 2 bases, the J end by 3 bases, with 6 bases between. Germline CDR1 SGHTA, CDR2 FQGNSA. The CDR3 DNA sequence: TGTGCCAGCAGCTTATTACGGACAGATACGCAGTATTTT. Residues: CASSLLRTDTQYF.

The chain joins TRBV18 to TRBJ2-2; possibly TRBD2 for D (6 bases). Germline CDR1 is KGHSH and CDR2 is LQKENI. The CDR3 extends over 16 amino acids. The ends were cut back, 0 bases at V and 6 bases at J, with 14 bases in the middle. The CDR3 DNA follows: TGTGCCAGCTCACCACCGTTAACACTAGCTCCCGGGGAGCTGTTTTTT. This codes for CASSPPLTLAPGELFF.

This clone has just one count. J is TRBJ1-2 and V is TRBV5-4; TRBD1 matches 11 bases. CDR1 is SGHNT and CDR2 is YYREEE in the germline V gene (reference sequence). V gave up 3 bases and J gave up 8 bases; unmatched junction bases: 3. This CDR3 spans 13 amino acids. The CDR3 DNA follows: TGTGCCAGCAGCTCGGACAGGGGGCAAGGCTACACCTTC. Amino acids: CASSSDRGQGYTF. The full variable domain, rest sourced from reference TRBV5-4 and TRBJ1-2, is ETGVTQSPTHLIKTRGQQVTLRCSSQSGHNTVSWYQQALGQGPQFIFQYYREEENGRGNFPPRFSGLQFPNYSSELNVNALELDDSALYLCASSSDRGQGYTFGSGTRLTVV.

The chain employs TRBV5-4 and TRBJ2-2; 12 nucleotides align to TRBD2. Losses at the gene ends were 4 bases for V and 0 bases for J; bases not matched to a gene: 4. Per germline, CDR1 SGHNT and CDR2 YYREEE (reference sequence). The CDR3 contains 17 residues. CDR3 coding DNA: TGTGCCAGCAGCCCACTAGCGGGGGGACCGAACACCGGGGAGCTGTTTTTT. Amino acid sequence: CASSPLAGGPNTGELFF.

The V call is TRBV6-6, the J call TRBJ2-7, with D possibly being TRBD1 (6 bases). Germline-derived CDR1 and CDR2 are MNHNY and SVGAGI (reference sequence). This CDR3 has 14 residues. Trimming shortened V by 7 bases and J by 3 bases, and 16 bases separated the two germline ends. The CDR3 nucleotides read TGTGCCAGCAACATACAGGGTCCCATCTACGAGCAGTACTTC. Protein: CASNIQGPIYEQYF.

The chain has TRBV7-8 and TRBJ2-7, with D hard to call. V was shortened by 0 bases and J by 3 bases, with 9 bases between the two germline ends. The CDR3 spans 14 residues. Germline lookup yields CDR1 SGHVS and CDR2 FQNEAQ. The CDR3 region has the DNA TGTGCCAGCAGCTTAGCCGGCATAGACTACGAGCAGTACTTC. The encoded protein is CASSLAGIDYEQYF.

The V call is TRBV7-8, the J call TRBJ2-1; perhaps TRBD1 as D (5 bases). CDR1 SGHVS and CDR2 FQNEAQ come from the germline V gene. The length of the CDR3 is 15 residues. V lost 5 bases, J lost 5 bases, and 16 bases lay in between. The CDR3 is CASSGSRGIHNEQFF. As DNA, the CDR3 is TGTGCCAGCAGCGGGTCAAGGGGAATCCACAATGAGCAGTTCTTC.

This clone was counted a few times. This chain links TRBV19 with TRBJ1-4; 11 bases are shared with TRBD1. J lost 0 bases, V lost 8 bases, and 2 bases had no gene match. The CDR3 contains 15 residues. Germline V gene data show CDR1 as LNHDA and CDR2 as SQIVND (reference sequence). The CDR3 spells CASGQGAATNEKLFF. The DNA for the CDR3 is TGTGCCAGTGGACAGGGGGCAGCAACTAATGAAAAACTGTTTTTT.

The chain employs TRBV28 and TRBJ2-3, with D perhaps matching TRBD2 (5 bases). The CDR3 covers 14 residues. Germline values: CDR1 MDHEN, CDR2 SYDVKM. Trimming stripped 5 bases from V and 2 bases from J, with 11 bases between. In DNA form, the CDR3 reads TGTGCCAGCAGTCTTGAGCGGACCACAGATACGCAGTATTTT. Translating it yields CASSLERTTDTQYF.

The rearrangement links TRBV28 to TRBJ2-5, with TRBD1 identical over 9 bases. J lost 1 base, V lost 3 bases, and 3 bases had no gene match. The CDR3 is made up of 15 amino acids. Germline V lookup: CDR1 MDHEN, CDR2 SYDVKM. The chain's CDR3 is CASSFLTGGQETQYF. In DNA form, the CDR3 reads TGTGCCAGCAGTTTCCTGACAGGGGGCCAAGAGACCCAGTACTTC.

The chain links TRBV6-5 to TRBJ2-3, with 7 bases aligning to TRBD2. V shed 11 bases and J 2 bases; nucleotides not matched to a gene: 7. Germline V gene sequence: CDR1 MNHEY, CDR2 SVGAGI. The length of the CDR3 is 13 residues. The CDR3 sequence is CALGSGTTDTQYF. The CDR3 bases are TGTGCCTTGGGCAGCGGGACCACAGATACGCAGTATTTT.

This chain connects TRBV19 to TRBJ2-1; tentative D call: TRBD1 (5 bases). The CDR3 is 16 amino acids. Trimming took off 3 bases at V and 5 bases at J, with 17 bases between the two ends. Germline V gene lookup returns CDR1 LNHDA and CDR2 SQIVND (reference sequence). CDR3: CASSIRGAPFDNEQFF. CDR3 DNA sequence: TGTGCCAGTAGTATTAGGGGTGCGCCATTCGACAATGAGCAGTTCTTC.

This clone was counted a single time. This chain connects TRBV11-3 to TRBJ2-3; D is ambiguous. This CDR3 contains 14 residues. V lost 5 bases to trimming and J lost 4 bases, with 13 bases between them. CDR1 and CDR2 (germline): SGHNT, YENEEA. This CDR3 reads CASSPGKAADTQYF. CDR3 coding DNA: TGTGCCAGCAGCCCCGGTAAGGCGGCAGATACGCAGTATTTT.

This chain uses TRBV6-1 with TRBJ1-1; D gene uncertain. The V gene's germline CDR1 is MNHNS and CDR2 SASEGT. The ends were cut back, 2 bases at V and 3 bases at J, with 13 bases in the middle. This CDR3 has 15 amino acids. The CDR3 region has the DNA TGTGCCAGCAGTGAATCGTTCGGATTTCACACTGAAGCTTTCTTT. Amino acid sequence: CASSESFGFHTEAFF.

This chain joins TRBV28 and TRBJ1-2; 7 bases are shared with TRBD1. Germline V gene sequence: CDR1 MDHEN, CDR2 SYDVKM. The CDR3 extends over 12 amino acids. The trim removed 5 bases at V and 8 bases at J, leaving 5 bases unmatched. The CDR3 sequence: CASSATGQGYTF. The CDR3 bases are TGTGCCAGCAGTGCGACAGGGCAAGGCTACACCTTC.

The rearrangement links TRBV6-5 to TRBJ1-2; D gene ambiguous. The CDR3 consists of 13 residues. CDR1 and CDR2 (germline): MNHEY, SVGAGI. Trimming removed 2 bases from V and 1 base from J, with 5 bases in between. CDR3 region: CASSYEVNYGYTF. CDR3 DNA: TGTGCCAGCAGTTACGAGGTTAACTATGGCTACACCTTC.

This clone was seen a few times. The DNA of the CDR3 is TGTGCCAGCAGTTTCTCGCAGGGGCTCGAAAAACTGTTTTTT. Translated: CASSFSQGLEKLFF. The chain links TRBV28 to TRBJ1-4, with D perhaps matching TRBD1 (6 bases). Germline loops: CDR1 MDHEN, CDR2 SYDVKM. The CDR3 runs 14 residues. V shed 3 bases and J shed 8 bases, with 13 bases lying between them.

V is TRBV5-3 and J is TRBJ2-1, with D possibly being TRBD1 or TRBD2 (6 bases each). TRBV5-3 is identified as an open reading frame with a role that is uncertain. This CDR3 contains 12 residues. Trimming shortened V by 2 bases and J by 7 bases, and 7 bases separated the two germline ends. The DNA of the CDR3 is TGTGCCAGAAGCTTAGGGGGGAATGAGCAGTTCTTC. It codes for CARSLGGNEQFF.

This chain's CDR3 is CASSPRAGLNEQFF. DNA for the CDR3: TGTGCCAGCAGCCCGAGAGCCGGCCTGAATGAGCAGTTCTTC. This rearrangement joins TRBV7-8 to TRBJ2-1, with no clear D. The CDR3 loop spans 14 amino acids. Germline V gene data show CDR1 as SGHVS and CDR2 as FQNEAQ. The V end was cut by 5 bases, the J end by 7 bases, with 15 bases between.

The DNA for the CDR3 is TGCGCCAGCAGCTTAAGGGTCGGCTCCTACGAGCAGTACTTC. This encodes CASSLRVGSYEQYF. The chain has TRBV5-1 and TRBJ2-7; D uncertain. This CDR3 region has 14 residues. The germline gives CDR1 SGHRS, CDR2 YFSETQ. V lost 2 bases to trimming and J lost 0 bases, with 9 bases between them.